This T cell receptor (beta chain) was sequenced for a study of blood T cell repertoires in COVID-19 (dated by TCRdb to 2019 to 2021). A note on the overall study: The collaborator samples originated in the United States, Italy and Spain and spanned the acute and convalescent phases of COVID-19. The prospective study material was composed of cDNA or gDNA derived from T cells, B-cell-depleted T cells, or PBMCs. The dataset comprised deeply sampled blood TCRbeta repertoires from subjects exposed to, actively infected with, or recovered from COVID-19. The repertoires were made available in a free public database intended to serve as a resource for research on the immune response to SARS-CoV-2. The samples were drawn from two sources: the first 160 participants of the ongoing ImmuneRACE study, and about 1,300 subjects contributed by 6 global collaborators. The sample metadata nearly always contained a de-identified subject ID, COVID-19 status, age in years and sex. Where available, HLA class I and class II types were taken from metadata supplied by the sample provider and were not determined by assay-based typing. Beyond this particular receptor, the publication reports: The amount of clinical and demographic metadata varied by source and participant and was provided uncurated.

The CDR3 contains 13 residues, cysteine and phenylalanine counted. Only the CDR3 part of the read is kept: 39 bases, read in frame from the first base. V is reduced by 0 bases and J by 6 bases, leaving a spacing of 8 bases between them. The germline V gene yields ENHRY for CDR1 and SYGVKD for CDR2. This clone appeared once. The target of this receptor is not known. It has no much larger one-base neighbor in the sample; base qualities were not kept. Collaborating institutions collected whole blood in K2EDTA tubes following their own protocols. For TCRbeta analysis, collaborators shipped samples in one of three forms: frozen whole blood, isolated PBMCs, or DNA extracted from either of those sample types. The immunoSEQ Assay, a bias-controlled multiplex PCR, was used to amplify TCRbeta CDR3 regions from genomic DNA. The source study handled its data this way. The number of nucleated cells in each sample was estimated by amplification of reference gene primers within the assay. To quantify the absolute abundance of each unique TCRbeta CDR3 rearrangement, sequence reads were collapsed and filtered. For each sample, productive Simpson clonality was calculated by taking the square root of Simpson's diversity index across productive rearrangements. TCRdb stores this immuneACCESS table with in-frame sequences only. Part of the clones is absent; in the studies checked, under half of the shortfall reflects unresolved V genes, and no reason is known for the rest. For V, J and clone size, that table is used; D and trimming come from the DNA. For this sample the table gives approximately 240,000 clones, of which around four fifths were detected only once. The ten largest make up 5% to 7% of the sample.

This TCR was recovered from a woman aged 60-75 years with active or convalescent COVID-19. The chain employs TRBV10-3 and TRBJ1-1; the D gene is unclear. The sample consisted of peripheral blood. The encoded CDR3 is CAISESIGSEAFF. DNA sequence: TGTGCCATCAGTGAGTCGATTGGCTCTGAAGCTTTCTTT.